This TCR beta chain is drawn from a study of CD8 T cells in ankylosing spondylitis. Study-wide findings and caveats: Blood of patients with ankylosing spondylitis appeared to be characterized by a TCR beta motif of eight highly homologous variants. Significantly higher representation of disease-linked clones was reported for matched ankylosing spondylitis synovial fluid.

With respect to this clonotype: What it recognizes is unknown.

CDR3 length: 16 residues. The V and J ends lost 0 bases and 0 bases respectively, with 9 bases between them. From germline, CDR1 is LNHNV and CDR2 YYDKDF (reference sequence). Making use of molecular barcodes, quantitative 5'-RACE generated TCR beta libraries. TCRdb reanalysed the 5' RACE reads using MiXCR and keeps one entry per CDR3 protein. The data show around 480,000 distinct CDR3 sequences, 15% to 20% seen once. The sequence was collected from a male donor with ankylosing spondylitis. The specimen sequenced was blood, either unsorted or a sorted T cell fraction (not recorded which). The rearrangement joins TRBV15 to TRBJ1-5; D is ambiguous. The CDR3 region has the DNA TGTGCCACCAGCAGAGAAGGAGTATATAGCAATCAGCCCCAGCATTTT. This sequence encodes CATSREGVYSNQPQHF.